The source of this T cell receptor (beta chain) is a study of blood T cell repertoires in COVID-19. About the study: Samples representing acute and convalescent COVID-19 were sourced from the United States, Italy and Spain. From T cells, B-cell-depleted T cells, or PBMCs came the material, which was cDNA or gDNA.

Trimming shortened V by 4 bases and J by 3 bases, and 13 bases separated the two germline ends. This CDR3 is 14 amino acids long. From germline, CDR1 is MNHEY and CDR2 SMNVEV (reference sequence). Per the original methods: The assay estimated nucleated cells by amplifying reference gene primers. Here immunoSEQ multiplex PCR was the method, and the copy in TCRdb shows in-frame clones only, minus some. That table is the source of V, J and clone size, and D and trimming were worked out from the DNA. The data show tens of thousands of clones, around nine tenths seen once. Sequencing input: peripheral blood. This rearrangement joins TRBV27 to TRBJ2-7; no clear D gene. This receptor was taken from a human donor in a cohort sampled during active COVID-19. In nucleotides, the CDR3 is TGTGCCAGCAGTTCATCTCGAGCCTTCTACGAGCAGTACTTC. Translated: CASSSSRAFYEQYF.